One and the same sample provided the 20 T cell receptor beta chains below, sequenced in a study of T-cell reconstitution after alpha-beta-depleted transplantation in children. Preparation of the TCRbeta library was carried out with unique molecular identifiers. Each CDR3 protein is one row after TCRdb ran MiXCR on the PCR reads. There are approximately 520,000 distinct CDR3 sequences in the sample; roughly 11% occur only once, and 11% to 15% lies in the top ten. The sequencing here drew on PBMCs, mostly from graft donor cells, taken 180 days after TCRalphabeta/CD19-depleted stem cell transplant. These receptors were obtained from a female patient aged 2-10 years who had a stem cell transplant for aplastic anemia, so the T cells may come from the graft donor.

This clonotype has only a few counts. The rearrangement joins TRBV29-1 to TRBJ2-6; D unresolved. Germline V CDR1 and CDR2: SQVTM, ANQGSEA. The CDR3 totals 17 residues. Trimming left V 3 bases short and J 0 bases short, with 15 bases between. CDR3 in amino acids: CSVENPGRSSGANVLTF. The CDR3 DNA reads TGCAGCGTTGAGAACCCCGGACGGTCCTCTGGGGCCAACGTCCTGACTTTC.

This clonotype showed up just a few times. V and J are TRBV30 and TRBJ1-1; D remains ambiguous. From germline, CDR1 is GTSNPN and CDR2 SVGIG (reference sequence). CDR3 length: 15 amino acids. The V and J ends lost 4 bases and 2 bases respectively, with 17 bases between them. The CDR3 DNA is TGTGCCTGGAAAATCAGGATTGCGGGAAACACTGAAGCTTTCTTT. Translating gives CAWKIRIAGNTEAFF.

The sample holds a few counts of this clonotype. The rearrangement joins TRBV2 to TRBJ1-2; 8 bases agree with TRBD1. Trimming cost V 4 bases and J 6 bases; bases outside gene matches: 7. This CDR3 spans 14 amino acids. CDR1 is SNHLY and CDR2 is FYNNEI in the germline V gene. The CDR3 sequence: CASSGTGTHDGYTF. In DNA, the CDR3 is TGTGCCAGCAGTGGGACAGGGACCCACGATGGCTACACCTTC. The entire variable domain, with the rest obtained from reference TRBV2 and TRBJ1-2, is as follows: EPEVTQTPSHQVTQMGQEVILRCVPISNHLYFYWYRQILGQKVEFLVSFYNNEISEKSEIFDDQFSVERPDGSNFTLKIRSTKLEDSAMYFCASSGTGTHDGYTFGSGTRLTVV.

This clonotype was counted only a few times. CDR3 coding DNA: TGCAGTGCAGCTCTAGCGGGGAAGAACACCGGGGAGCTGTTTTTT. It specifies CSAALAGKNTGELFF. V gene TRBV20-1 combines with J gene TRBJ2-2; 9 bases match TRBD2. The CDR3 totals 15 residues. J was trimmed by 1 base and V by 6 bases; bases with no gene match: 6. CDR1 is DFQATT, CDR2 SNEGSKA, per germline (reference sequence).

V is TRBV12-3 or TRBV12-4 and J is TRBJ2-5; the match to TRBD1 covers 9 bases. Trimming took 7 bases from V and 3 from J; bases not matched to a gene: 12. This CDR3 spans 16 amino acids. In DNA, the CDR3 is TGTGCCAGCACTCTATCACCTGGGACAGGGAAAGAGACCCAGTACTTC. Translated: CASTLSPGTGKETQYF.

The V call is TRBV12-3 or TRBV12-4, the J call TRBJ2-1; 12 nucleotides match TRBD2. The CDR3 sequence is 15 residues long. Trimming cost V 4 bases and J 3 bases; bases outside gene matches: 1. The CDR3 bases are TGTGCCAGCAGTTCTAGCGGGAGGGGCTACAATGAGCAGTTCTTC. Protein: CASSSSGRGYNEQFF.

With respect to this clonotype: Likely a read error: the CDR3 ends without its conserved phenylalanine or tryptophan. The genes are TRBV7-2 and TRBJ2-2; D is possibly TRBD2 (6 bases). Germline V gene sequence: CDR1 SGHTA, CDR2 FQGNSA. The V end was cut by 7 bases, the J end by 1 base, with 16 bases between. The CDR3 is made up of 16 amino acids. The CDR3 protein is CASKISGPRNTGELFS. CDR3 DNA sequence: TGTGCCAGCAAAATTAGCGGCCCAAGGAACACCGGGGAGCTGTTTTCT.

This clonotype was found a few times. The chain recombines TRBV28 with TRBJ2-5, with D hard to call. Germline CDR1 and CDR2: MDHEN and SYDVKM. The CDR3 is 13 amino acids. V was pared by 6 bases and J by 4 bases, with 12 bases between. The CDR3 nucleotides read TGTGCCAGCAGATACCCCCGAGGAGAGACCCAGTACTTC. As protein: CASRYPRGETQYF.

This chain joins TRBV12-3 or TRBV12-4 and TRBJ2-1; no clear D gene. V shed 5 bases and J shed 5 bases, with 16 bases lying between them. This CDR3 has 15 residues. The DNA of the CDR3 is TGTGCCAGCAGTCCCCATTTGGGCGGAAACAATGAGCAGTTCTTC. This sequence encodes CASSPHLGGNNEQFF.

There are a few counts of this clonotype. The gene calls are TRBV9 and TRBJ1-1; D is possibly TRBD1 (6 bases). V gave up 4 bases and J gave up 4 bases, with 17 bases separating them. This CDR3 is built from 15 residues. In germline, CDR1 is SGDLS, CDR2 YYNGEE. The CDR3 DNA follows: TGTGCCAGCAGCTTCACGCAGGGGCCCAGCACTGAAGCTTTCTTT. Protein sequence: CASSFTQGPSTEAFF.

The V call is TRBV5-1, the J call TRBJ1-1; D ambiguous. The V and J ends lost 0 bases and 0 bases respectively, with 9 bases between them. Germline V lookup: CDR1 SGHRS, CDR2 YFSETQ. The CDR3 spans 15 residues. The CDR3 here is CASSLAGNLNTEAFF. The DNA of the CDR3 is TGCGCCAGCAGCTTGGCGGGCAATCTGAACACTGAAGCTTTCTTT.

This clonotype showed up just a few times. This chain links TRBV7-2 with TRBJ2-4, with D perhaps given as TRBD1 or TRBD2 (5 bases each). The V end lost 8 bases, the J end lost 2 bases, and 13 bases lay between the germline ends. Per germline, CDR1 SGHTA and CDR2 FQGNSA. CDR3 length: 14 amino acids. CDR3 sequence (DNA): TGTGCCAGCCGTCCTCGGGGACCCAAAAACATTCAGTACTTC. It translates to CASRPRGPKNIQYF.

This clonotype was detected only a few times. The chain has TRBV7-6 and TRBJ2-1; TRBD2 agrees at 7 bases. The CDR3 spans 18 residues. Trimming at V came to 3 bases and at J to 6 bases, leaving 17 bases not matched to a gene. Germline CDR1 and CDR2: SGHVS and FNYEAQ. This CDR3 is CASSFPEVRREPGNEQFF. CDR3 nucleotide sequence: TGTGCCAGCAGCTTCCCGGAGGTGCGGCGGGAGCCCGGCAATGAGCAGTTCTTC.

The chain is built from TRBV3-1 and TRBJ1-5, with unresolved D. Trimming left V 2 bases short and J 7 bases short, with 9 bases between. Germline V lookup: CDR1 LGHDT, CDR2 YNNKEL (reference sequence). The CDR3 is 13 amino acids. CDR3 DNA sequence: TGTGCCAGCAGCCAAATGGTCGACCAGCCCCAGCATTTT. This sequence encodes CASSQMVDQPQHF.

CDR3 sequence (DNA): TGTGCCAGCAGTTACGGGGTTACCCACCATTCCTACGAGCAGTACGTC. Amino acids: CASSYGVTHHSYEQYV. V gene TRBV6-2 or TRBV6-3 combines with J gene TRBJ2-7; D gene uncertain. The ends were cut back, 2 bases at V and 1 base at J, with 15 bases in the middle. CDR3 size: 16 residues. The V gene's germline CDR1 is MNHEY and CDR2 SVGEGT.

This chain uses TRBV11-1 with TRBJ2-3, with 10 bases aligning to TRBD2. Germline V gene data show CDR1 as SGHAT and CDR2 as FQDESV (reference sequence). This CDR3 contains 18 residues. The J segment lost 0 bases and the V segment lost 0 bases, leaving 6 bases of the junction unmatched. DNA for the CDR3: TGTGCCAGCAGCTTAGCGTGGACTAGCGGACCTAGCACAGATACGCAGTATTTT. Its protein product is CASSLAWTSGPSTDTQYF.

This CDR3 reads CSVPGTWDYGYTF. CDR3 sequence (DNA): TGCAGCGTACCGGGTACATGGGACTATGGCTACACCTTC. The chain recombines TRBV29-1 with TRBJ1-2; D gene uncertain. Trimming left V 6 bases short and J 3 bases short, with 14 bases between. Germline CDR1 reads SQVTM; CDR2 reads ANQGSEA. This CDR3 has 13 residues.

Note on this clonotype: This may be a read error: a much more frequent sequence differs by one nucleotide. The chain has TRBV3-1 and TRBJ2-1; 7 bases match TRBD2. The CDR3 loop spans 17 amino acids. V was pared by 10 bases and J by 0 bases, with 15 bases of the junction left unmatched. Germline values: CDR1 LGHDT, CDR2 YNNKEL (reference sequence). Here the CDR3 reads CATSQDWGGSSYNEQFF. CDR3 DNA: TGTGCCACCTCCCAAGATTGGGGAGGGAGCTCCTACAATGAGCAGTTCTTC.

This clonotype was found a few times. V usage is TRBV5-4 and J usage is TRBJ2-1; 9 nucleotides match TRBD1. The CDR3 runs to 21 residues. V shed 3 bases, J shed 0 bases, and the junction held 19 bases outside the gene matches. Per germline, CDR1 SGHNT and CDR2 YYREEE (reference sequence). This CDR3 reads CASSYHPGQGVADSSYNEQFF. The CDR3 DNA follows: TGTGCCAGCAGCTACCATCCGGGACAGGGAGTCGCGGATAGCTCCTACAATGAGCAGTTCTTC.

This clonotype was observed at least ten times. This chain links TRBV7-7 with TRBJ2-2; the match to TRBD2 covers 14 bases. V gave up 5 bases and J gave up 4 bases; unmatched junction bases: 9. This CDR3 region has 18 residues. Per the germline V gene, CDR1 is SSHAT and CDR2 is FNYEAQ (reference sequence). The CDR3 is CASSGTSGRDPCTGELFF. Written as DNA, the CDR3 is TGTGCCAGCAGCGGGACTAGCGGGAGAGACCCATGCACCGGGGAGCTGTTTTTT.